The entry below describes one T cell receptor (beta chain). The sample comes from a study of blood T cell repertoires in COVID-19. Across the whole study: Researchers got acute and convalescent COVID-19 samples from the United States, Italy and Spain. T cells, B-cell-depleted T cells, or PBMCs supplied cDNA or gDNA.

CDR1 MNHNY and CDR2 SVGAGI come from the germline V gene (reference sequence). Trimming cost V 5 bases and J 4 bases; bases outside gene matches: 9. The CDR3 is 15 amino acids. Authors' methods: Amplification with reference gene primers provided the estimates of nucleated cell counts. Data came from immunoSEQ multiplex PCR; TCRdb stores just in-frame clones and leaves some out. V and J calls and clone size are given by that table; D and trimming were obtained from the DNA. The profile shows about 180,000 clones, 65% to 90% of them singletons. The clonotype was recovered from a man aged 45-60 years with active or convalescent COVID-19. The sample consisted of peripheral blood. The chain joins TRBV6-6 to TRBJ1-1, with 8 bases aligning to TRBD1. The CDR3 bases are TGTGCCAGCAGTGCCCCGGACAGGGCGGGCACTGAAGCTTTCTTT. This codes for CASSAPDRAGTEAFF.